This TCR beta chain is drawn from a study of blood T cell repertoires in COVID-19. Germline CDR1 and CDR2: MDHEN and SYDVKM. CDR3 size: 16 residues. V dropped 5 bases and J dropped 8; count of bases not matched to a gene: 12. During active infection, Seattle patients enrolled and were then monitored through disease. The assay was immunoSEQ multiplex PCR, and TCRdb's table has in-frame clones only and misses some. The sample gives 300,000 to 350,000 clones, about 91% of which show up once; 1.5% to 2% is in the top ten. The rearrangement joins TRBV28 to TRBJ2-1; the match to TRBD2 covers 10 bases. Material: peripheral blood. The receptor was derived from a woman younger than 45 with COVID-19, enrolled during active disease. CDR3 sequence reads: CASSRQDSGGRYEQFF. CDR3 DNA sequence: TGTGCCAGCAGTCGGCAAGATAGCGGGGGGCGATATGAGCAGTTCTTC.